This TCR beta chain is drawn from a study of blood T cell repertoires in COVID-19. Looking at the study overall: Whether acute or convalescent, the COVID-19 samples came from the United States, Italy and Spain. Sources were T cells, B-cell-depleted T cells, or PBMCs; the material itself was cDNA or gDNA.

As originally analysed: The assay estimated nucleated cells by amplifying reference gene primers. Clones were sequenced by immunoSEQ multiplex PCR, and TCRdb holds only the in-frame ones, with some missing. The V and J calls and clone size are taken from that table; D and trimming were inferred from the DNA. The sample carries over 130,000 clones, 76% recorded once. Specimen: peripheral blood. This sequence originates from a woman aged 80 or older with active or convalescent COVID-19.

CDR3 residues: CASSLDFGRGTEAFF. In nucleotides, the CDR3 is TGTGCCAGCAGCTTAGACTTCGGGAGAGGCACTGAAGCTTTCTTT. The V gene is TRBV7-9, the J gene TRBJ1-1; D is unresolved. Trimming removed 1 base at V and 4 bases at J, with 13 bases between. The germline V gene encodes CDR1 SEHNR and CDR2 FQNEAQ (reference sequence). The CDR3 length is 15 residues.